The T cell receptor (beta chain) under discussion was sequenced for a study of shared clonotypes between healthy human individuals. Study-level results: Shared clonotypes: 4.5% to 5% naive CD4, around 4% naive CD8, under 2.5% memory CD4, about 0.4% memory CD8.

This CDR3 is 12 amino acids long. Germline CDR1 is SGHNT and CDR2 is YENEEA. Trimming cost V 5 bases and J 6 bases, with 11 bases left between them. In the naive CD8 group, cells lacked CD45RO and were positively selected for CCR7, so terminally differentiated effector memory CD45RA+ cells were left out. Only in-frame clones appear in the TCRdb table, and some are missing; sequencing was by immunoSEQ multiplex PCR. The sample has some 2,100,000 clones, about 93% seen once. Concerning this clone itself: Its antigen is unknown.

This sequence was found in a man younger than 35 in good health. Some clones in this sample may be carry-over from other donors' samples. What was sequenced was naive CD8+ T cells from PBMCs. The rearrangement joins TRBV11-3 to TRBJ2-7; D is tentatively TRBD1 or TRBD2 (6 bases each). The CDR3: CASSPSGAEQYF. CDR3 bases: TGTGCCAGCAGCCCCTCGGGGGCCGAGCAGTACTTC.